The clone carrying this TCR beta chain was seen many times. This sample was taken from a study of T cells in Graves' hyperthyroidism and ophthalmopathy. There were TCR beta CDR3 regions amplified from RNA transcripts. RT-PCR in the first round (using the HTBI primer set) targeted the TCR CDR3. TCRdb reprocessed the multiplex PCR reads via MiXCR and lists one record per CDR3 protein. The sample holds under 400,000 distinct CDR3 sequences; about a sixth are singletons and the top ten take around 16%. This sequence originates from a woman between 40 and 55 years old with Graves' ophthalmopathy. The sample comprised blood.

CDR3 amino acids: CASSLGSIHEQYF. The CDR3 DNA reads as TGTGCCAGCAGCTTAGGCTCTATCCACGAGCAGTACTTC. This chain uses TRBV13 with TRBJ2-7; D remains unclear. The germline V and J ends were trimmed by 0 bases and 5 bases, with 8 bases remaining between them. Germline CDR1 reads PRHDT; CDR2 reads FYEKMQ (reference sequence). The CDR3 has 13 residues.